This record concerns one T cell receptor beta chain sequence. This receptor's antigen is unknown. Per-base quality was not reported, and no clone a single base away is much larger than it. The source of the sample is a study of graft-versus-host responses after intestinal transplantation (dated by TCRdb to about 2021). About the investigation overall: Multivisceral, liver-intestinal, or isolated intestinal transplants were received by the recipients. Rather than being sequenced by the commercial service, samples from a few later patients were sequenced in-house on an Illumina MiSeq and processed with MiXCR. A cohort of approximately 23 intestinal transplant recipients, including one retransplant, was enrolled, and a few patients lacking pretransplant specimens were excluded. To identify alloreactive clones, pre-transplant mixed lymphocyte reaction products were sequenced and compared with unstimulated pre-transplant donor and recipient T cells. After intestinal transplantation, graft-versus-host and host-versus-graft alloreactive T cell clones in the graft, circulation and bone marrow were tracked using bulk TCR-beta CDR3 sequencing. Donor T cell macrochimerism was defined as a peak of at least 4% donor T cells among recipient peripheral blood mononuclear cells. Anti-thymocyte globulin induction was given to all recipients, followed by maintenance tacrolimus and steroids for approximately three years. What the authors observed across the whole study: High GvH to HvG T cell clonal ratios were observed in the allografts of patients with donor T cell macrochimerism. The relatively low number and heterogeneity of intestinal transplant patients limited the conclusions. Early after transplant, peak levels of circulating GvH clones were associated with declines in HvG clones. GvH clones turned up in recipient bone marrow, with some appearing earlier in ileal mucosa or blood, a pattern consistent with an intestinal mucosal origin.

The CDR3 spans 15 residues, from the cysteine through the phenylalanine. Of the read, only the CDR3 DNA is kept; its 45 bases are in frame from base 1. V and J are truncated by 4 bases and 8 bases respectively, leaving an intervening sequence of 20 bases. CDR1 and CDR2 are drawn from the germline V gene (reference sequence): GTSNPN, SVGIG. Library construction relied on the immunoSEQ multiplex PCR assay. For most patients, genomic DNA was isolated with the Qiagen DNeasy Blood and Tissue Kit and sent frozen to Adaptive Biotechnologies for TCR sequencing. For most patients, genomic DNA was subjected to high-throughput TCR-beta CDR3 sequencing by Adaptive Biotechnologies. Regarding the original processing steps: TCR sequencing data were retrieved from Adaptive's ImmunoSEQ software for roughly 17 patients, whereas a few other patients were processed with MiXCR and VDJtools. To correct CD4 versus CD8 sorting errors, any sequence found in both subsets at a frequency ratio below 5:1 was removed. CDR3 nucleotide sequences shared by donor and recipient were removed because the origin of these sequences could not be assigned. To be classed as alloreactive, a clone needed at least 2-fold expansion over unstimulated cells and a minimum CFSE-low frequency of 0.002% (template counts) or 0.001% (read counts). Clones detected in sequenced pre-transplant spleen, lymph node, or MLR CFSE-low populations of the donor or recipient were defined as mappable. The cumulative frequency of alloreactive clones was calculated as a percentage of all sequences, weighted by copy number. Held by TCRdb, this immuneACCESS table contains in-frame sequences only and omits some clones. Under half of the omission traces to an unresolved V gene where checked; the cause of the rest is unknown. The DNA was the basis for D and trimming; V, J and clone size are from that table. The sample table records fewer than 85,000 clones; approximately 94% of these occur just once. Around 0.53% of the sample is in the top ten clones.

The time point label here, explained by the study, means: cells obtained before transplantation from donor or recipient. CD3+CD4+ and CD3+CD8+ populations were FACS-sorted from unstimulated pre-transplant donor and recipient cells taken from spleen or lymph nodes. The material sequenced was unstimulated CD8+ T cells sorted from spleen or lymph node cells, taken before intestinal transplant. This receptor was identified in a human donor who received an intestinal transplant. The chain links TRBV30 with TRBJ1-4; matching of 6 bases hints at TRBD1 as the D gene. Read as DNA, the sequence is TGTGCCTGGACCCCTTACTGGGGGGGCGAGGAAAAACTGTTTTTT. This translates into CAWTPYWGGEEKLFF.